The 8 T cell receptor beta chains below come from one sample, sequenced in a study of breast tumors, draining lymph nodes, adjacent tissues. TCRdb ran MiXCR on the multiplex PCR reads and lists one entry per CDR3 protein. The sample includes approximately 130,000 distinct CDR3 sequences, 21% of them seen just once. Breast cancer patients provided tissue from their axillary draining lymph nodes. The material sequenced was axillary lymph node tissue. These receptors were collected from a female donor with breast cancer. Some clones in this sample may be carry-over from other donors' samples.

This clonotype was seen at least ten times. The rearrangement links TRBV20-1 to TRBJ2-5, with TRBD2 matching over 7 bases. Losses at the gene ends were 7 bases for V and 5 bases for J; bases not matched to a gene: 4. Germline CDR1 and CDR2: DFQATT and SNEGSKA (reference sequence). The CDR3 sequence is 11 residues long. CDR3 protein: CSGGSGETQYF. For the CDR3, the DNA is TGCAGTGGTGGTAGCGGGGAGACCCAGTACTTC.

Concerning this clonotype itself: A read error is possible here, since a much larger clone lies one base away. The chain carries TRBV2 and TRBJ2-2; D may correspond to TRBD1 or TRBD2 (7 bases each). CDR3 size: 14 residues. Germline CDR1 is SNHLY and CDR2 is FYNNEI. The chain's CDR3 is CASTRQGGTGEPFF. The CDR3, as DNA: TGTGCCAGCACTCGCCAGGGGGGGACCGGGGAGCCGTTTTTT. The full variable domain, completed using reference TRBV2 and TRBJ2-2, is EPEVTQTPSHQVTQMGQEVILRCVPISNHLYFYWYRQILGQKVEFLVSFYNNEISEKSEIFDDQFSVERPDGSNFTLKIRSTKLEDSAMYFCASTRQGGTGEPFFGEGSRLTVL.

This clonotype has more than one count but fewer than ten. The genes are TRBV28 and TRBJ1-2; 7 bases line up with TRBD1. The ends lost 4 bases at V and 3 bases at J; junction bases unmatched: 5. The CDR3 is 14 residues long. Germline V gene data show CDR1 as MDHEN and CDR2 as SYDVKM. The CDR3 region has the DNA TGTGCCAGCAGTTCGGGGACAGTGTACTATGGCTACACCTTC. It yields the protein CASSSGTVYYGYTF.

This clonotype was recorded at least ten times. The chain joins TRBV15 to TRBJ2-1; TRBD2 is a possible D gene (6 bases). CDR1 is LNHNV and CDR2 is YYDKDF in the germline V gene (reference sequence). V lost 1 base, J lost 8 bases, and 15 bases lay in between. The CDR3 sequence is 15 residues long. The CDR3 loop is CATSRGTTWGHEQFF. DNA of the CDR3: TGTGCCACCAGCAGAGGGACTACGTGGGGACATGAGCAGTTCTTC.

This clonotype was seen at least ten times. The rearrangement joins TRBV20-1 to TRBJ1-2; D remains unclear. CDR1 and CDR2 (germline): DFQATT, SNEGSKA (reference sequence). Trimming cost V 3 bases and J 8 bases, with 16 bases left between them. The CDR3 runs to 13 residues. The CDR3 spells CSARREGGRGYTF. The DNA of the CDR3 is TGCAGTGCTAGGCGGGAGGGAGGACGCGGCTACACCTTC.

The rearrangement joins TRBV3-1 to TRBJ2-1, with D perhaps TRBD1 (5 bases). The CDR3 consists of 15 residues. The V end lost 1 base, the J end lost 4 bases, and 11 bases lay between the germline ends. CDR1 is LGHDT and CDR2 is YNNKEL in the germline V gene (reference sequence). CDR3 residues: CASSQGGGAYNEQFF. The CDR3 DNA follows: TGTGCCAGCAGCCAAGGAGGTGGGGCATACAATGAGCAGTTCTTC.

Remarks on this clonotype: This may be a read error, as it is one base from a much larger clone. V and J are TRBV19 and TRBJ1-4, with a tentative D call TRBD1 (5 bases). The CDR3 totals 11 residues. CDR1 is LNHDA, CDR2 SQIVND, per germline (reference sequence). Trimming removed 11 bases at V and 8 bases at J, with 12 bases between. DNA of the CDR3: TGTGCCGGTGGAGGGGCCGAAAAACTGTTTTTT. Protein sequence: CAGGGAEKLFF.

Many counts were recorded for this clonotype. J is TRBJ2-3 and V is TRBV2; 13 nucleotides agree with TRBD2. The CDR3 runs 16 residues. Germline V gene data show CDR1 as SNHLY and CDR2 as FYNNEI. Trimming removed 6 bases from V and 3 bases from J; junction bases left unmatched: 6. CDR3 DNA: TGTGCCAGCAGGGGGGGACTAGCGGGACCGACAGATACGCAGTATTTT. Protein: CASRGGLAGPTDTQYF.